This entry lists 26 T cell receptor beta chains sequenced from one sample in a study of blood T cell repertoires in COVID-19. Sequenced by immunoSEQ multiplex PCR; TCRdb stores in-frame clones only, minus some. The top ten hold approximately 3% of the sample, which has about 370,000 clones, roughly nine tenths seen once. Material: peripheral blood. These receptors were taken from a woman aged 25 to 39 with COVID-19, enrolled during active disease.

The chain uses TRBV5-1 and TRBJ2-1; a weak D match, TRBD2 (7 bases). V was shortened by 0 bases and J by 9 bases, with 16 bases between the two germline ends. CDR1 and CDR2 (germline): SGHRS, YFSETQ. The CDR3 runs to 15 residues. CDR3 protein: CASSLVAGARFEQFF. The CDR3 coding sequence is TGCGCCAGCAGCTTGGTTGCGGGGGCCCGATTTGAGCAGTTCTTC.

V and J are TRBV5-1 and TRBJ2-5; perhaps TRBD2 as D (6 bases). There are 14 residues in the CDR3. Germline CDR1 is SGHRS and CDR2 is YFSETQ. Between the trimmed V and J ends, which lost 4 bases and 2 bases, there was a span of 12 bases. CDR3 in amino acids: CASSPGLSQETQYF. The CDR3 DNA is TGCGCCAGCAGCCCGGGACTTTCACAAGAGACCCAGTACTTC.

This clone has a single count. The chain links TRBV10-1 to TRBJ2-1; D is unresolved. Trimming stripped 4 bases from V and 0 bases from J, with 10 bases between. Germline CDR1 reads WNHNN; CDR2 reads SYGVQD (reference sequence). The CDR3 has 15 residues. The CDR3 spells CASSVRVGSYNEQFF. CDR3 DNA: TGCGCCAGCAGTGTCCGGGTCGGCTCCTACAATGAGCAGTTCTTC.

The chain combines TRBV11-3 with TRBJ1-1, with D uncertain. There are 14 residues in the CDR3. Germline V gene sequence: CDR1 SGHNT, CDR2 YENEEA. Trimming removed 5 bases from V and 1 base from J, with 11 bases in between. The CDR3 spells CASSPRRGNTEAFF. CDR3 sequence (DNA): TGTGCCAGCAGCCCCAGACGGGGGAACACTGAAGCTTTCTTT.

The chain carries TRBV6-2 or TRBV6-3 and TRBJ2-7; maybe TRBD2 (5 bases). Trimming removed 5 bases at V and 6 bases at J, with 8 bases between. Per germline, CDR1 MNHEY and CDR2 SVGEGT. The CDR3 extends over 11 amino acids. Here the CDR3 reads CASSRRCEQYV. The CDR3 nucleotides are TGTGCCAGCAGTCGGAGGTGCGAGCAGTACGTC.

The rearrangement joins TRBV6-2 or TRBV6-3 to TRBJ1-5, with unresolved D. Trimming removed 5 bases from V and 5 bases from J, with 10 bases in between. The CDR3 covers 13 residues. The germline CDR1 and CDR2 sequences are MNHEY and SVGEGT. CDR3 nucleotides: TGTGCCAGCAGTCAAGACACGTATCAGCCCCAGCATTTT. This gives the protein CASSQDTYQPQHF.

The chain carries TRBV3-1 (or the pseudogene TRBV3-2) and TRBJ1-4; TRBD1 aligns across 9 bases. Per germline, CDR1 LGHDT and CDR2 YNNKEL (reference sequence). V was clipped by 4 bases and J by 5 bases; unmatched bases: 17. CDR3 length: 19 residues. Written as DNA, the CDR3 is TGTGCCAGCAGCCGGTCTCGACGACAGGGGGGCGCGGGCAATGAAAAACTGTTTTTT. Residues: CASSRSRRQGGAGNEKLFF.

The DNA of the CDR3 is TGTGCCAGCAGCTTAGTAGCGAATGAAAAACTGTTTTTT. Its protein product is CASSLVANEKLFF. V gene TRBV7-9 combines with J gene TRBJ1-4, with D unclear. The CDR3 consists of 13 residues. The V and J ends lost 1 base and 5 bases respectively, with 5 bases between them. Germline V gene lookup returns CDR1 SEHNR and CDR2 FQNEAQ (reference sequence).

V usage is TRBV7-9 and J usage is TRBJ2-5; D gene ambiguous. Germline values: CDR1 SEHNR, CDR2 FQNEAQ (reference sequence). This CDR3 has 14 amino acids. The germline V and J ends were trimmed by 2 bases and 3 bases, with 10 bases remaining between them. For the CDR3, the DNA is TGTGCCAGCAGCTTATTTGACACAGAAGAGACCCAGTACTTC. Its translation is CASSLFDTEETQYF.

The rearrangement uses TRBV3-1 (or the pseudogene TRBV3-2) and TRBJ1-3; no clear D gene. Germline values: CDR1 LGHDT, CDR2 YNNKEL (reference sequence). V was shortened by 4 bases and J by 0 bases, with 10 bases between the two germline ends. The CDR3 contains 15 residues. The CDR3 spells CASSLPGYSGNTIYF. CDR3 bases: TGTGCCAGCAGCCTTCCGGGGTACTCTGGAAACACCATATATTTT.

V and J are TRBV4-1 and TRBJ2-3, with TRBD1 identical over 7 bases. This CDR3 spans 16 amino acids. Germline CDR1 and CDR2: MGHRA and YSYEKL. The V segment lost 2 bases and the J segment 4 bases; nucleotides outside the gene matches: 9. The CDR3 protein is CASSQYSSQGSDTQYF. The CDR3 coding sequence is TGCGCCAGCAGCCAATACAGCTCACAGGGGTCAGATACGCAGTATTTT.

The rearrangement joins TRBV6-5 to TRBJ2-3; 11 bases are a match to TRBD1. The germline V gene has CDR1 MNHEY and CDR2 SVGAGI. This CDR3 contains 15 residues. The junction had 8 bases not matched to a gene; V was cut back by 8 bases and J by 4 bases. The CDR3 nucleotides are TGTGCCAGCTCCCCGGGACAGGGGGGGCCAGATACGCAGTATTTT. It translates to CASSPGQGGPDTQYF.

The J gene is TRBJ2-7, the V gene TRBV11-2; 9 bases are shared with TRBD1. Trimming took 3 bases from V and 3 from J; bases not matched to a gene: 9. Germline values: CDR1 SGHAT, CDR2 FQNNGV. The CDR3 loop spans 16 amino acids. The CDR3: CASSFTGTGSLYEQYV. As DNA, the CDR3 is TGTGCCAGCAGCTTCACCGGGACAGGGTCCCTCTACGAGCAGTACGTC.

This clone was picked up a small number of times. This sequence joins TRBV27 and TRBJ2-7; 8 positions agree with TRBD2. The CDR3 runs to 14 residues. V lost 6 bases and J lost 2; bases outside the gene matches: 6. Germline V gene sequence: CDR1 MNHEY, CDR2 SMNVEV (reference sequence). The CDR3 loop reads CASRREVSAYEQYV. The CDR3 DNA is TGTGCCAGCAGGCGGGAGGTATCAGCCTACGAGCAGTACGTC.

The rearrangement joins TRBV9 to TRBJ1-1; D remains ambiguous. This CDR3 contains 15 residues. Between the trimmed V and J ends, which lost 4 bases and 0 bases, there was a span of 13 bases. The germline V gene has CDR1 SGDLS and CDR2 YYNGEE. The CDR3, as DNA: TGTGCCAGCAGCCCCGGGATCTTTGTGAACACTGAAGCTTTCTTT. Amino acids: CASSPGIFVNTEAFF.

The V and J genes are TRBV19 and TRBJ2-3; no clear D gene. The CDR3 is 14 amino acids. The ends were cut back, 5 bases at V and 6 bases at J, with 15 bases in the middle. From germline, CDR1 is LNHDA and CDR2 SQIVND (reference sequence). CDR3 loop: CASSSNSRWDTQYF. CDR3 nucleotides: TGTGCCAGTAGTTCCAACTCTAGGTGGGATACGCAGTATTTT.

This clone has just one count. CDR3: CASSLGLAGGDTSYEQYF. The CDR3 region has the DNA TGTGCCAGCAGCTTGGGACTAGCGGGGGGCGATACTTCCTACGAGCAGTACTTC. The chain employs TRBV5-4 and TRBJ2-7; 13 bases are shared with TRBD2. The CDR3 contains 18 residues. The trim removed 0 bases at V and 1 base at J, leaving 7 bases unmatched. Germline CDR1 SGHNT, CDR2 YYREEE (reference sequence).

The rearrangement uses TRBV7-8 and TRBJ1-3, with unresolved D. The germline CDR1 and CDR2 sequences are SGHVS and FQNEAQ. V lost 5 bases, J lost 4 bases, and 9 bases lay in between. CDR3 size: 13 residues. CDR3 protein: CASSPYGGNTIYF. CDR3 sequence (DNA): TGTGCCAGCAGCCCGTACGGGGGAAACACCATATATTTT.

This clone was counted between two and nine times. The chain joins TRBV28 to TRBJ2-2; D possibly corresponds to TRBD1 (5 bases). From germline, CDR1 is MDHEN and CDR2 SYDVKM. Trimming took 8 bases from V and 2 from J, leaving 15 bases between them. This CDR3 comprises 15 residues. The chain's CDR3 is CASLPFRVNTGELFF. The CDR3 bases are TGTGCCAGCCTACCTTTCAGGGTTAACACCGGGGAGCTGTTTTTT.

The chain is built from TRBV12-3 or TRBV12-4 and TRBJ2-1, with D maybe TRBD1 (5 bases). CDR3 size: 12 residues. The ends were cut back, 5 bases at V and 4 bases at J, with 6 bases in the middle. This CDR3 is CASSAGYNEQFF. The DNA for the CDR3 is TGTGCCAGCAGTGCAGGGTACAATGAGCAGTTCTTC.

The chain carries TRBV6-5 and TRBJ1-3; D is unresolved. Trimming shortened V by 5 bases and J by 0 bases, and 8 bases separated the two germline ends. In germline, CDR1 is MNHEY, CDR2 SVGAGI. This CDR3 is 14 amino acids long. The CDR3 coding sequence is TGTGCCAGCAGTCTAGAAGGCTCTGGAAACACCATATATTTT. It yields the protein CASSLEGSGNTIYF.

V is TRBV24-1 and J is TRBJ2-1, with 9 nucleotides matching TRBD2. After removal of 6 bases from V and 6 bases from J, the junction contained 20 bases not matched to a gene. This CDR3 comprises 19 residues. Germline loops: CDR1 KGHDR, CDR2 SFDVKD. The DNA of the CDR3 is TGTGCCACCAGTACGCCCAGGATTTCGGCTAGCGGGAATCTCAATGAGCAGTTCTTC. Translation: CATSTPRISASGNLNEQFF.

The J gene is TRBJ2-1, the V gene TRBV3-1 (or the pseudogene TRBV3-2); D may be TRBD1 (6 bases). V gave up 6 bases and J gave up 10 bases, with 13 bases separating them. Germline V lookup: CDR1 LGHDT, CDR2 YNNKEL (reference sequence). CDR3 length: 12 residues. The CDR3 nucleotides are TGTGCCAGCAGTCTTTCAGGGGCCGAGCAGTTCTTC. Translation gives CASSLSGAEQFF.

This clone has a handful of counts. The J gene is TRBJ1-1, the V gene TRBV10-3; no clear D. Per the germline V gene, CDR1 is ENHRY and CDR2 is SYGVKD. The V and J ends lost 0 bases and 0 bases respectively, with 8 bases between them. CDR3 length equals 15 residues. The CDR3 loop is CAISESEGMNTEAFF. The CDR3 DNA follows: TGTGCCATCAGTGAGTCCGAGGGTATGAACACTGAAGCTTTCTTT.

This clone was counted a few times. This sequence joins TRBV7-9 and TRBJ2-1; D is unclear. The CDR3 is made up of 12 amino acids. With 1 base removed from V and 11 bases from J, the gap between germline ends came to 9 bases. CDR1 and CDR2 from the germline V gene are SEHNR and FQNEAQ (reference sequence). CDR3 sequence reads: CASSLGRPQQFF. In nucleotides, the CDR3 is TGTGCCAGCAGCTTAGGGCGGCCCCAGCAGTTCTTC.

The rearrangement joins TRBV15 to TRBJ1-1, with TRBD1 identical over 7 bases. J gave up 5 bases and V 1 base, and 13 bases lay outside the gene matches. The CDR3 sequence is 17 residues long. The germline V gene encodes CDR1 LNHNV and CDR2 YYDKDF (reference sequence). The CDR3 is CATSRGTLDRDSTEAFF. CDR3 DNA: TGTGCCACCAGCAGAGGTACTTTAGACCGGGACAGTACTGAAGCTTTCTTT.